This TCR beta chain comes out of a study of T-cell reconstitution after alpha-beta-depleted transplantation in children. Study outcomes and limitations: It was surviving recipient T cells and thymic progenitors that gave some patients high TCRbeta diversity at day 60. Alpha-beta T cells present about two months after transplant were reported to originate from several hundred expanded graft clones. Newly generated T cells supplied most T-cell counts and diversity one year post-transplant.

This clonotype showed up just a few times. Its antigen is undetermined. Germline V CDR1 and CDR2: SEHNR, FQNEAQ (reference sequence). The length of the CDR3 is 14 residues. V dropped 10 bases and J dropped 7 bases, with 22 bases sitting between them. TCRbeta library preparation incorporated unique molecular identifiers. Via MiXCR, TCRdb re-called the PCR reads, giving one row per CDR3 protein. The table records around 700,000 distinct CDR3 sequences, about 12% of them present only once. This receptor was identified in a girl aged 2-15 years with congenital amegakaryocytic thrombocytopenia, due to receive a stem cell transplant. The sequencing here drew on PBMCs, taken before TCRalphabeta/CD19-depleted stem cell transplant. This sequence joins TRBV7-9 and TRBJ2-5; D is undetermined. CDR3 protein: CATSQLTSSGTQYF. DNA of the CDR3: TGTGCCACCTCTCAGCTTACATCTTCAGGGACCCAGTACTTC.